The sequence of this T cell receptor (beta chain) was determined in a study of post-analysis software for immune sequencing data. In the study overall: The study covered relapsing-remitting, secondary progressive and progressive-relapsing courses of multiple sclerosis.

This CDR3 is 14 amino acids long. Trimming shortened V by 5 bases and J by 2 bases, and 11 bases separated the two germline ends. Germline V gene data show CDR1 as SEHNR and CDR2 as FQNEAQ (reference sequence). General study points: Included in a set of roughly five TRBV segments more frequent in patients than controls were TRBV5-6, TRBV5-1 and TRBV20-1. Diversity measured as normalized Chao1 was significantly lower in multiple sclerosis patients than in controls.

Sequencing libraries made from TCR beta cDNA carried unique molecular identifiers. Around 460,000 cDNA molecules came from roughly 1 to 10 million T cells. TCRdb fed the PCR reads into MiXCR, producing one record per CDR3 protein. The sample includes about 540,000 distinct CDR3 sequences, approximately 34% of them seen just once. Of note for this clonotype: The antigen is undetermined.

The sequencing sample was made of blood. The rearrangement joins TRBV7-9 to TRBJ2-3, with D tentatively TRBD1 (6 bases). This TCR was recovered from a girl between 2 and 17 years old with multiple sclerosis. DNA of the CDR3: TGTGCCAGCAGCCCCGAGGGGGTCACAGATACGCAGTATTTT. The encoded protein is CASSPEGVTDTQYF.